In its sample, the clone carrying this T cell receptor (beta chain) was seen once. V lost 9 bases to trimming and J lost 7 bases, with 19 bases between them. The CDR3 loop spans 14 amino acids. Germline assignment: CDR1 MDHEN and CDR2 SYDVKM. This entry comes from a study of T cell responses to AZD1222 COVID-19 vaccine. TCRdb keeps only in-frame clones here, not all; method: immunoSEQ multiplex PCR. The repertoire holds about 84,000 clones, with 80% to 90% as singletons. The sequence was obtained from an adult in good health. V usage is TRBV28 and J usage is TRBJ2-1, with D perhaps matching TRBD2 (7 bases). The sample was peripheral blood, taken on day 0 of AZD1222 vaccination. Written as DNA, the CDR3 is TGTGCCAGTTGCGGGGGCGTGGAGTTAAATGAGCAGTTCTTC. Amino acids: CASCGGVELNEQFF.